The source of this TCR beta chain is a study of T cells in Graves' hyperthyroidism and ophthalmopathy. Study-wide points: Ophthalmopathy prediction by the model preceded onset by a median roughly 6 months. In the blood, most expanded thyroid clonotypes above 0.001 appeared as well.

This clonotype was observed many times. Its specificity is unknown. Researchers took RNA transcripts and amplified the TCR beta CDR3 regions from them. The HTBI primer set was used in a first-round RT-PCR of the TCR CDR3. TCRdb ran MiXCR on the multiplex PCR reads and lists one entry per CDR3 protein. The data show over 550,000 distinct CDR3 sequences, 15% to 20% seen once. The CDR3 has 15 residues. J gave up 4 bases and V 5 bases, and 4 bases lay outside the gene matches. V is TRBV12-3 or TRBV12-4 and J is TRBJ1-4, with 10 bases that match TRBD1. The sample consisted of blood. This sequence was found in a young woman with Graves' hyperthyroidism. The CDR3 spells CASSQTGGLNEKLFF. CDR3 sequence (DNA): TGTGCCAGCAGTCAGACAGGGGGCCTTAATGAAAAACTGTTTTTT.